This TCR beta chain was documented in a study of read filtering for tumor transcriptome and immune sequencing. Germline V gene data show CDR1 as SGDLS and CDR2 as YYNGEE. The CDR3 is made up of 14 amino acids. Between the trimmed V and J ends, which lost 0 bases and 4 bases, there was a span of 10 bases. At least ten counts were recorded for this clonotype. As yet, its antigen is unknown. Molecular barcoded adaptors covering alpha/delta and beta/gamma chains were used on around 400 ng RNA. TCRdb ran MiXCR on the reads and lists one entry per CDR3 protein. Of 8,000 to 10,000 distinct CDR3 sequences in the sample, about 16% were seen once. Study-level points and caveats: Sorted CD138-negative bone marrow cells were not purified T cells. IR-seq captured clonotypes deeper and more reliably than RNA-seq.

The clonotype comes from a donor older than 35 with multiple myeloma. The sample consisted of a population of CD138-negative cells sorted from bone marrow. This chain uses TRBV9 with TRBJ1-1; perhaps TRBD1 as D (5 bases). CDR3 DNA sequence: TGTGCCAGCAGCGTAGCAGGGCGGAGCACTGAAGCTTTCTTT. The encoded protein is CASSVAGRSTEAFF.